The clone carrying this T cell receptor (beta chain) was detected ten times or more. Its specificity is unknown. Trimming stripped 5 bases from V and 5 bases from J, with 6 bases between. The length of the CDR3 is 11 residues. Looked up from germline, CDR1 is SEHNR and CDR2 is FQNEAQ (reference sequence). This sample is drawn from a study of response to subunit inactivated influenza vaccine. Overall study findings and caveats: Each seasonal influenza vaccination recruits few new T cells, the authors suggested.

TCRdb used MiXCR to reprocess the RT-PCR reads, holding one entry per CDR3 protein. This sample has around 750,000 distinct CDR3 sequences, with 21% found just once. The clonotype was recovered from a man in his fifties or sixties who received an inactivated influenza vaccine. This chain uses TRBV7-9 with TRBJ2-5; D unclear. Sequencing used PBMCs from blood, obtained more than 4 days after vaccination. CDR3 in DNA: TGTGCCAGCAGCCCCTCCGAGACCCAGTACTTC. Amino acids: CASSPSETQYF.